Below, 8 T cell receptor beta chains from the same sample are listed, as sequenced in a study of beta chain features in type 1 diabetes (dated by TCRdb to between 2017 and 2018). For these receptors, no antigen is known. Libraries were prepared through the immunoSEQ multiplex PCR assay. The entire amount of isolated RNA was reverse transcribed using the High Capacity cDNA Reverse Transcription Kit, so the sequenced TCRB transcripts were expressed ones. TCRdb took this table from immuneACCESS and kept in-frame rearrangements with V and J called. Such tables lack part of the clones; where checked against another copy, unresolved V genes explain under half of the gap, and the rest is unexplained. This sample has roughly 150,000 clones in its table, and approximately 8.1% of those were observed once. The leading ten clones occupy under 0.55% of the sample. Here is what the overall study found, with its caveats: Type 1 diabetes patients showed a moderate but significant shortening of TCRB CDR3 length in all four CD4+ subsets.

Sequencing was performed on central memory CD4+ T cells from blood. These receptors came from a man between 18 and 29 years old with type 1 diabetes.

This clone was detected a few times. This chain uses TRBV9 with TRBJ1-4, with 8 bases fitting TRBD1. This CDR3 has 15 amino acids. Germline CDR1 is SGDLS and CDR2 is YYNGEE. J was trimmed by 10 bases and V by 5 bases; bases with no gene match: 13. The CDR3 sequence is CASSLSPGQGGKLFF. In DNA form, the CDR3 reads TGTGCCAGCAGTTTAAGCCCCGGACAGGGAGGAAAACTGTTTTTT.

This clone was found a few times. CDR3 bases: TGTGCCAGCAGCTTGAGCAGGAATCAGCCCCAGCATTTT. This sequence encodes CASSLSRNQPQHF. The V gene is TRBV5-6, the J gene TRBJ1-5; D is undetermined. This CDR3 is 13 amino acids long. Germline CDR1 reads SGHDT; CDR2 reads YYEEEE. Trimming stripped 1 base from V and 4 bases from J, with 6 bases between. The complete variable domain, with remaining parts taken from reference TRBV5-6 and TRBJ1-5, reads DAGVTQSPTHLIKTRGQQVTLRCSPKSGHDTVSWYQQALGQGPQFIFQYYEEEERQRGNFPDRFSGHQFPNYSSELNVNALLLGDSALYLCASSLSRNQPQHFGDGTRLSIL.

The V and J genes are TRBV5-1 and TRBJ2-1; 13 nucleotides agree with TRBD2. With 0 bases clipped from V and 10 bases from J, the junction kept 4 bases outside the gene matches. CDR3 length: 15 amino acids. Germline V gives CDR1 SGHRS, CDR2 YFSETQ. As DNA, the CDR3 is TGCGCCAGCAGCTTGGCGCGACTAGCGGGGGGCGAGCAGTTCTTC. This sequence encodes CASSLARLAGGEQFF.

This clone was seen a few times. Other DNA sequences in this specimen translate into the identical CDR3. The chain joins TRBV28 to TRBJ2-3, with D unclear. Per germline, CDR1 MDHEN and CDR2 SYDVKM. This CDR3 is built from 14 residues. Deletions cut 4 bases from V and 1 base from J, with 9 bases between. CDR3 nucleotide sequence: TGTGCCAGCAGTTCCCCGGGTGGCACAGATACGCAGTATTTT. It yields the protein CASSSPGGTDTQYF.

This rearrangement joins TRBV18 to TRBJ2-3; TRBD1 matches at 10 bases. CDR1 is KGHSH, CDR2 LQKENI, per germline. Trimming at V came to 3 bases and at J to 4 bases, leaving 7 bases not matched to a gene. The CDR3 runs to 16 residues. CDR3 sequence: CASSPAGQGVPDTQYF. As DNA, the CDR3 is TGTGCCAGCTCACCGGCTGGACAGGGGGTGCCAGATACGCAGTATTTT.

About this clone itself: Its ends do not fully match the called genes, so a read error is possible. The J gene is TRBJ2-1, the V gene TRBV6-1, with 12 bases identical to TRBD2. The CDR3 runs to 16 residues. Germline V gene sequence: CDR1 MNHNS, CDR2 SASEGT. CDR3 sequence reads: CAISEPPSGGGVEQFF. Written as DNA, the CDR3 is TGTGCCATCAGTGAACCCCCTAGCGGGGGGGGTGTTGAGCAGTTCTTC.

This clone was counted only a few times. This chain links TRBV7-8 with TRBJ2-7, with TRBD1 identical over 9 bases. The CDR3 is 13 residues long. Per germline, CDR1 SGHVS and CDR2 FQNEAQ. After removal of 5 bases from V and 6 bases from J, the junction contained 5 bases not matched to a gene. The CDR3 sequence is CASSPLTGGEQYF. The CDR3 bases are TGTGCCAGCAGCCCCCTGACAGGGGGCGAGCAGTACTTC.

This clone appeared many times. This chain joins TRBV18 and TRBJ2-4; 7 bases match TRBD1. Per germline, CDR1 KGHSH and CDR2 LQKENI. Germline trimming cut 3 bases from V and 0 bases from J; bases unmatched to any gene: 5. This CDR3 has 16 residues. This chain's CDR3 is CASSPPGQLAKNIQYF. In DNA, the CDR3 is TGTGCCAGCTCACCGCCGGGACAGTTAGCCAAAAACATTCAGTACTTC.